These T cell receptor beta chains were read from a single sample in a study of human T cells and chemical hapten exposure. TCRdb reanalysed the RACE reads using MiXCR and keeps one entry per CDR3 protein. The data hold around 75,000 distinct CDR3 sequences, with over 9.5% observed a single time. Sequenced here: whole blood, sampled in connection with sensitization to the hapten diphenylcyclopropenone (DPC). The source of these receptors is a woman in her sixties with alopecia areata. Some clones in this sample may be carry-over from other donors' samples. The CDR3 runs from the conserved cysteine through the conserved F or W. D genes are given only for firm matches. Size tells how often a clone was seen (once, few, many) or the class of an expanded clone, and some rows leave it out.

j_call: TRBJ2-2; v_call: TRBV29-1; clone_size: many; d_call: NA; cdr3_aa: CSVGTVNTGELFF; cdr3_nt: TGCAGCGTGGGTACGGTGAACACCGGGGAGCTGTTTTTT
j_call: TRBJ2-4; v_call: TRBV7-9; clone_size: NA; d_call: NA; cdr3_aa: CASSVGQGLAKNIQYF; cdr3_nt: TGTGCCAGCAGCGTGGGGCAGGGACTAGCCAAAAACATTCAGTACTTC
j_call: TRBJ1-6; v_call: TRBV7-2; clone_size: few; d_call: NA; cdr3_aa: CASSPDRRPNSPLHF; cdr3_nt: TGTGCCAGCAGCCCGGACAGACGACCTAATTCACCCCTCCACTTT
j_call: TRBJ1-3; v_call: TRBV5-1; clone_size: many; d_call: TRBD1; cdr3_aa: CASSSTGIAGNTIYF; cdr3_nt: TGCGCCAGCAGCTCGACAGGGATCGCTGGAAACACCATATATTTT
j_call: TRBJ2-3; v_call: TRBV29-1; clone_size: many; d_call: NA; cdr3_aa: CSVSGADGRRTDTQYF; cdr3_nt: TGCAGCGTTTCCGGGGCCGACGGACGACGCACAGATACGCAGTATTTT
j_call: TRBJ1-1; v_call: TRBV18; clone_size: NA; d_call: NA; cdr3_aa: CASSPLGGLDTEAFF; cdr3_nt: TGTGCCAGCTCACCACTTGGGGGGCTAGACACTGAAGCTTTCTTT
j_call: TRBJ2-1; v_call: TRBV7-6; clone_size: few; d_call: TRBD2; cdr3_aa: CASSLYRGGHDNEQFF; cdr3_nt: TGTGCCAGCAGCTTATACCGGGGGGGCCACGACAATGAGCAGTTCTTC
j_call: TRBJ2-7; v_call: TRBV7-2; clone_size: NA; d_call: TRBD2; cdr3_aa: CASSFQLADLYQQYF; cdr3_nt: TGTGCCAGCAGCTTTCAACTAGCGGACCTATACCAGCAGTACTTC
j_call: TRBJ2-7; v_call: TRBV3-1; clone_size: NA; d_call: NA; cdr3_aa: CASSQEPGNGHEQYF; cdr3_nt: TGTGCCAGCAGCCAAGAGCCCGGGAACGGTCACGAGCAGTACTTC
j_call: TRBJ1-2; v_call: TRBV28; clone_size: few; d_call: NA; cdr3_aa: CASTPGVEAGYTF; cdr3_nt: TGTGCCAGCACCCCTGGGGTGGAAGCTGGCTACACCTTC
j_call: TRBJ1-3; v_call: TRBV3-1; clone_size: many; d_call: NA; cdr3_aa: CASSRDTTIGNTIYF; cdr3_nt: TGTGCCAGCAGCCGAGACACGACCATCGGAAACACCATATATTTT
j_call: TRBJ2-3; v_call: TRBV5-1; clone_size: many; d_call: NA; cdr3_aa: CASRWDTDTQYF; cdr3_nt: TGCGCCAGCAGGTGGGACACAGATACGCAGTATTTT
j_call: TRBJ2-5; v_call: TRBV7-9; clone_size: many; d_call: NA; cdr3_aa: CASRLYQETQYF; cdr3_nt: TGTGCCAGCAGACTATACCAAGAGACCCAGTACTTC
j_call: TRBJ1-6; v_call: TRBV6-6; clone_size: NA; d_call: TRBD1; cdr3_aa: CATENRDRGYGSPLHF; cdr3_nt: TGTGCCACTGAAAACCGGGACAGGGGGTACGGTTCACCCCTCCACTTT
j_call: TRBJ2-5; v_call: TRBV20-1; clone_size: many; d_call: NA; cdr3_aa: CSAKRSAYPQETQYF; cdr3_nt: TGCAGTGCCAAGAGATCGGCGTATCCCCAAGAGACCCAGTACTTC
j_call: TRBJ2-3; v_call: TRBV30; clone_size: many; d_call: TRBD1; cdr3_aa: CAGVQDRNTDTQYF; cdr3_nt: TGTGCTGGGGTCCAGGACAGGAACACAGATACGCAGTATTTT
j_call: TRBJ2-1; v_call: TRBV5-4; clone_size: NA; d_call: NA; cdr3_aa: CASSATATSYNEQFF; cdr3_nt: TGTGCCAGCAGCGCCACGGCCACTTCTTACAATGAGCAGTTCTTC
j_call: TRBJ1-1; v_call: TRBV14; clone_size: NA; d_call: NA; cdr3_aa: CASSNPQGYGTEAFF; cdr3_nt: TGTGCCAGCAGCAATCCCCAGGGGTATGGCACTGAAGCTTTCTTT
j_call: TRBJ2-6; v_call: TRBV20-1; clone_size: NA; d_call: TRBD1; cdr3_aa: CSARLGGPKFSGANVLTF; cdr3_nt: TGCAGTGCTAGATTAGGGGGCCCGAAATTCTCTGGGGCCAACGTCCTGACTTTC
j_call: TRBJ2-3; v_call: TRBV6-5; clone_size: NA; d_call: TRBD1; cdr3_aa: CASSRLGQGYTDTQYF; cdr3_nt: TGTGCCAGCAGCCGCCTTGGACAGGGGTACACAGATACGCAGTATTTT
j_call: TRBJ2-7; v_call: TRBV10-3; clone_size: few; d_call: NA; cdr3_aa: CAIGDKSYEQYF; cdr3_nt: TGTGCCATCGGGGACAAATCCTACGAGCAGTACTTC
j_call: TRBJ1-5; v_call: TRBV5-4; clone_size: NA; d_call: NA; cdr3_aa: CARRKTEVSNQPQHF; cdr3_nt: TGTGCCAGGAGAAAGACGGAGGTTAGCAATCAGCCCCAGCATTTT
j_call: TRBJ2-7; v_call: TRBV20-1; clone_size: NA; d_call: TRBD1; cdr3_aa: CSARDHRTGLDEQYF; cdr3_nt: TGCAGTGCTAGAGACCACCGGACAGGGCTTGACGAGCAGTACTTC
j_call: TRBJ2-6; v_call: TRBV16; clone_size: few; d_call: NA; cdr3_aa: CASSPRSGHFSGANVLTF; cdr3_nt: TGTGCCAGCAGCCCCCGGTCGGGACACTTCTCTGGGGCCAACGTCCTGACTTTC
j_call: TRBJ2-1; v_call: TRBV3-1; clone_size: many; d_call: NA; cdr3_aa: CASSQGVGYRDEQFF; cdr3_nt: TGTGCCAGCAGCCAAGGAGTTGGATATCGGGATGAGCAGTTCTTC
j_call: TRBJ1-2; v_call: TRBV5-1; clone_size: NA; d_call: NA; cdr3_aa: CASSPEGEYGYTF; cdr3_nt: TGCGCCAGCAGCCCGGAAGGGGAATATGGCTACACCTTC
j_call: TRBJ2-7; v_call: TRBV18; clone_size: few; d_call: NA; cdr3_aa: CASSPGAGYEQYF; cdr3_nt: TGTGCCAGCTCACCAGGGGCGGGGTACGAGCAGTACTTC
j_call: TRBJ2-7; v_call: TRBV20-1; clone_size: many; d_call: NA; cdr3_aa: CSARDMEAEQYF; cdr3_nt: TGCAGTGCTAGAGATATGGAAGCCGAGCAGTACTTC
j_call: TRBJ1-1; v_call: TRBV5-4; clone_size: few; d_call: NA; cdr3_aa: CASSLWGRDGEAFF; cdr3_nt: TGTGCCAGCAGCTTGTGGGGGCGCGACGGTGAAGCTTTCTTT
j_call: TRBJ1-1; v_call: TRBV10-2; clone_size: NA; d_call: NA; cdr3_aa: CATLDGNTEAFF; cdr3_nt: TGCGCCACCCTGGACGGGAACACTGAAGCTTTCTTT
j_call: TRBJ2-3; v_call: TRBV7-3; clone_size: many; d_call: NA; cdr3_aa: CASRTDRSTDTQYF; cdr3_nt: TGTGCCAGCAGGACGGACAGAAGCACAGATACGCAGTATTTT
j_call: TRBJ1-1; v_call: TRBV5-1; clone_size: many; d_call: NA; cdr3_aa: CASSLVQPGVGEAFF; cdr3_nt: TGCGCCAGCAGCTTGGTACAACCGGGAGTCGGTGAAGCTTTCTTT
j_call: TRBJ1-1; v_call: TRBV29-1; clone_size: many; d_call: NA; cdr3_aa: CSVSLTGSGTEAFF; cdr3_nt: TGCAGCGTTTCTCTTACAGGGTCGGGCACTGAAGCTTTCTTT
j_call: TRBJ2-1; v_call: TRBV12-5; clone_size: few; d_call: TRBD2; cdr3_aa: CASGTTSGFYNEQFF; cdr3_nt: TGTGCTAGTGGTACAACTAGCGGATTCTACAATGAGCAGTTCTTC
j_call: TRBJ1-2; v_call: TRBV29-1; clone_size: many; d_call: NA; cdr3_aa: CSVEDRGGGLRGYTF; cdr3_nt: TGCAGCGTTGAAGACCGCGGCGGTGGCCTTAGGGGCTACACCTTC
j_call: TRBJ2-2; v_call: TRBV10-3; clone_size: few; d_call: TRBD2; cdr3_aa: CAISAWTSGNTGELFF; cdr3_nt: TGTGCCATCAGTGCCTGGACTAGCGGGAACACCGGGGAGCTGTTTTTT
j_call: TRBJ2-3; v_call: TRBV29-1; clone_size: few; d_call: NA; cdr3_aa: CSPVYFRDTQYF; cdr3_nt: TGCAGCCCCGTTTACTTTAGAGATACGCAGTATTTT
j_call: TRBJ2-5; v_call: TRBV5-1; clone_size: NA; d_call: NA; cdr3_aa: CASSRQRDQETQYF; cdr3_nt: TGCGCCAGCAGTCGACAGCGGGACCAAGAGACCCAGTACTTC
j_call: TRBJ2-1; v_call: TRBV5-1; clone_size: many; d_call: NA; cdr3_aa: CASSLLPGTQAYNEQFF; cdr3_nt: TGCGCCAGCAGCTTGTTACCAGGGACACAGGCATACAATGAGCAGTTCTTC
j_call: TRBJ2-2; v_call: TRBV5-4; clone_size: many; d_call: TRBD1; cdr3_aa: CASSSRGQNTGELFF; cdr3_nt: TGTGCCAGCAGCTCCAGGGGGCAGAACACCGGGGAGCTGTTTTTT
j_call: TRBJ2-7; v_call: TRBV4-1; clone_size: NA; d_call: NA; cdr3_aa: CASSQNQGISREQYF; cdr3_nt: TGCGCCAGCAGCCAAAATCAGGGGATTTCGCGAGAGCAGTACTTC
j_call: TRBJ2-5; v_call: TRBV18; clone_size: NA; d_call: NA; cdr3_aa: CASSPPTGLQETQYF; cdr3_nt: TGTGCCAGCTCACCACCGACGGGACTCCAAGAGACCCAGTACTTC
j_call: TRBJ2-2; v_call: TRBV2; clone_size: many; d_call: NA; cdr3_aa: CASGAGTLTGELFF; cdr3_nt: TGTGCCAGCGGTGCCGGGACACTAACCGGGGAGCTGTTTTTT
j_call: TRBJ1-5; v_call: TRBV7-6; clone_size: many; d_call: NA; cdr3_aa: CASSLDGRQNDQPQHF; cdr3_nt: TGTGCCAGCAGCTTAGACGGACGACAGAACGATCAGCCCCAGCATTTT
j_call: TRBJ2-1; v_call: TRBV4-1; clone_size: NA; d_call: NA; cdr3_aa: CASSHGIFWRNEQFF; cdr3_nt: TGCGCCAGCAGCCACGGGATTTTTTGGCGCAATGAGCAGTTCTTC
j_call: TRBJ2-3; v_call: TRBV6-6; clone_size: few; d_call: NA; cdr3_aa: CASKESGLFRTDTQYF; cdr3_nt: TGTGCCAGCAAGGAATCCGGCCTCTTTCGCACAGATACGCAGTATTTT
j_call: TRBJ1-1; v_call: TRBV29-1; clone_size: many; d_call: NA; cdr3_aa: CSVEGAARNTEAFF; cdr3_nt: TGCAGCGTTGAAGGTGCGGCGAGGAACACTGAAGCTTTCTTT
j_call: TRBJ2-3; v_call: TRBV7-2; clone_size: few; d_call: TRBD2; cdr3_aa: CASSVQSGGADTQYF; cdr3_nt: TGTGCCAGCAGCGTGCAGAGCGGGGGGGCAGATACGCAGTATTTT
j_call: TRBJ2-3; v_call: TRBV28; clone_size: NA; d_call: TRBD1; cdr3_aa: CASSLPTGGDTQYF; cdr3_nt: TGTGCCAGCAGTTTACCGACAGGGGGAGATACGCAGTATTTT
j_call: TRBJ2-3; v_call: TRBV7-9; clone_size: many; d_call: NA; cdr3_aa: CASSLYVGPSASDTQYF; cdr3_nt: TGTGCCAGCAGCTTATATGTCGGGCCTAGCGCTTCGGATACGCAGTATTTT